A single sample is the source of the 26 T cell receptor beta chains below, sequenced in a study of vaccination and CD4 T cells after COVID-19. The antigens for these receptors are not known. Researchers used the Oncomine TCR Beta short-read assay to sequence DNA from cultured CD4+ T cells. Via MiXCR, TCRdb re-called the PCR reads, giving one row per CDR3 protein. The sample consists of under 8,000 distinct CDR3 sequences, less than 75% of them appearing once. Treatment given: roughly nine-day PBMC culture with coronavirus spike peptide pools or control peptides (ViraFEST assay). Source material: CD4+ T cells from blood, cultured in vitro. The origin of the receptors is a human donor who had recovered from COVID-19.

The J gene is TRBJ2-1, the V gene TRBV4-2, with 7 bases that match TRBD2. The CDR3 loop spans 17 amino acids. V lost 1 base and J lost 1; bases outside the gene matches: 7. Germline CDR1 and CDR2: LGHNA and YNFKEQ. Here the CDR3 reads CASSQGPGGRSYNEQFF. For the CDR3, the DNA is TGTGCCAGCAGCCAAGGACCCGGCGGGAGATCCTACAATGAGCAGTTCTTC.

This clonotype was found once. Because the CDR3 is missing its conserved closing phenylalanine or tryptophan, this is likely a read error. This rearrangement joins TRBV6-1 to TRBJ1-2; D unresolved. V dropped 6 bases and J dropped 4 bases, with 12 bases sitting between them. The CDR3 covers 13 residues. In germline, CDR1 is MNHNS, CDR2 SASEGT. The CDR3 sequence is CASRTGSLYGYTL. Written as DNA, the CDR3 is TGTGCCAGCAGGACCGGGAGCCTCTATGGCTACACCTTG.

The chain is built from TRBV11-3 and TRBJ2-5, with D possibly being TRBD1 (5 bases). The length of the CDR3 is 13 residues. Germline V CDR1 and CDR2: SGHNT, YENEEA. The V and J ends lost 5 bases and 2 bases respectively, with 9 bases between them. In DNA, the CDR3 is TGTGCCAGCAGCCCAGGGAATCAAGAGACCCAGTACTTC. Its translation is CASSPGNQETQYF.

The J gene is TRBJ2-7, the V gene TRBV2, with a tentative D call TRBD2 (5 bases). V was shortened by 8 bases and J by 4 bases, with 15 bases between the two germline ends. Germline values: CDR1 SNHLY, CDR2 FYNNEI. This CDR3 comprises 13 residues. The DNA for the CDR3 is TGTGCCAGCGTAAGCGGCCTAGATTACGAGCAGTACTTC. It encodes CASVSGLDYEQYF. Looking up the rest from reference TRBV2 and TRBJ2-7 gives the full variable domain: EPEVTQTPSHQVTQMGQEVILRCVPISNHLYFYWYRQILGQKVEFLVSFYNNEISEKSEIFDDQFSVERPDGSNFTLKIRSTKLEDSAMYFCASVSGLDYEQYFGPGTRLTVT.

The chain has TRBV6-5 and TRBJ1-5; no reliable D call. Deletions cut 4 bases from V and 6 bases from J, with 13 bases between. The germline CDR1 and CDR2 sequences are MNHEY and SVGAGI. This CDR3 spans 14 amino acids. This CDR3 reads CASSSRGMSQPQHF. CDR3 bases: TGTGCCAGCAGTTCCCGGGGTATGAGTCAGCCCCAGCATTTT.

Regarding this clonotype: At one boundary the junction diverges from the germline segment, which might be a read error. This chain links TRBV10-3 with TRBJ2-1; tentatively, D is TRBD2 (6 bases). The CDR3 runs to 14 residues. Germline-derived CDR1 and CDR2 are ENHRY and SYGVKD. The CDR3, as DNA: TGTGCCAGCAGTGTGGGACGGGGGTCGGGTGAGCAGTTCTTC. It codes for CASSVGRGSGEQFF.

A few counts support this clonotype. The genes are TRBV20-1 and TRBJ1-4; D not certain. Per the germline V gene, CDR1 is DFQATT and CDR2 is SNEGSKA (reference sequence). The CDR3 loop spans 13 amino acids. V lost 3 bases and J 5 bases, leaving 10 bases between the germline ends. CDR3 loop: CSASFDTNEKLFF. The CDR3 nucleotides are TGCAGTGCTAGTTTCGACACAAATGAAAAACTGTTTTTT.

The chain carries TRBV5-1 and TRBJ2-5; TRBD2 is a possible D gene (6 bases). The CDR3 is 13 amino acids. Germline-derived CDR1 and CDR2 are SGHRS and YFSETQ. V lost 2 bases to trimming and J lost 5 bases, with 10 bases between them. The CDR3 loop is CASSFSGEETQYF. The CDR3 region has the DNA TGCGCCAGCAGCTTCTCGGGGGAGGAGACCCAGTACTTC.

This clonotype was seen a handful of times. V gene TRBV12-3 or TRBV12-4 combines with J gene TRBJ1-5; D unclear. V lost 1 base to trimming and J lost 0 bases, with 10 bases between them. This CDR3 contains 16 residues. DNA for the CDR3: TGTGCCAGCAGTTTAGGGCAGACCCCTAGCAATCAGCCCCAGCATTTT. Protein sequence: CASSLGQTPSNQPQHF.

The CDR3 protein is CASSLGRGSGSPLHF. CDR3 DNA sequence: TGTGCCAGCAGCTTGGGCAGGGGCTCGGGTTCACCCCTCCACTTT. V gene TRBV7-9 combines with J gene TRBJ1-6; TRBD1 is a possible D gene (6 bases). The V gene lost 3 bases and the J gene lost 9 bases, with 15 bases spanning the gap. This CDR3 has 15 residues. Germline loops: CDR1 SEHNR, CDR2 FQNEAQ (reference sequence).

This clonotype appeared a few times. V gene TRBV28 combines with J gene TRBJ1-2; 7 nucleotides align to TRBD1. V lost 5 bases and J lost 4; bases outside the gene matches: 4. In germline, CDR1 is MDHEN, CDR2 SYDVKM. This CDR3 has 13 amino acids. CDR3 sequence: CASSRTGAYGYTF. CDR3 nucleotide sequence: TGTGCCAGCAGTCGGACAGGAGCCTATGGCTACACCTTC.

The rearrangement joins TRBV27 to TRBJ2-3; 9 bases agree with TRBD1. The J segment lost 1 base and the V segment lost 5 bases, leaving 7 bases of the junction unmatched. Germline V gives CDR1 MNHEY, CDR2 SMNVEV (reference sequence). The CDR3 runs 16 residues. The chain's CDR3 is CASSKETGGGTDTQYF. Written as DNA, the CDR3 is TGTGCCAGCAGTAAGGAGACAGGGGGAGGCACAGATACGCAGTATTTT.

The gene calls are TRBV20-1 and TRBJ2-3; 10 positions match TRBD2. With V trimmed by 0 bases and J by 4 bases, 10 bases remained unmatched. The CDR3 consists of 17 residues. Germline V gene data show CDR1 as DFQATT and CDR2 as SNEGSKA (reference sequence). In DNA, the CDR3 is TGCAGTGCTAGAGATCTTAGAGCGGGGGGGCCGGCAGATACGCAGTATTTT. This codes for CSARDLRAGGPADTQYF.

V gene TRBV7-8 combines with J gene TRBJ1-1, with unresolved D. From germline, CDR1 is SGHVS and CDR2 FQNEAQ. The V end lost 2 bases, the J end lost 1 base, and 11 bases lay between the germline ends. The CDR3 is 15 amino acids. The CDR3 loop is CASSLKGYSNTEAFF. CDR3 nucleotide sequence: TGTGCCAGCAGCTTAAAGGGATATTCGAACACTGAAGCTTTCTTT.

In DNA form, the CDR3 reads TGTGCCAGCAGCCCCCTGCGGACTAGCGGGAGTAATGAGCAGTTCTTC. This codes for CASSPLRTSGSNEQFF. The chain carries TRBV28 and TRBJ2-1, with 13 nucleotides matching TRBD2. After removal of 6 bases from V and 7 bases from J, the junction contained 9 bases not matched to a gene. The CDR3 totals 16 residues. Germline V lookup: CDR1 MDHEN, CDR2 SYDVKM.

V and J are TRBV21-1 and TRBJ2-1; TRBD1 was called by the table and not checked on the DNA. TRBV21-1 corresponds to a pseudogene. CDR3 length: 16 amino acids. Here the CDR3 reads CASSKTRAGRNNEQFF. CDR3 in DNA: TGTGCCAGCAGCAAAACTCGAGCGGGGCGAAACAATGAGCAGTTCTTC.

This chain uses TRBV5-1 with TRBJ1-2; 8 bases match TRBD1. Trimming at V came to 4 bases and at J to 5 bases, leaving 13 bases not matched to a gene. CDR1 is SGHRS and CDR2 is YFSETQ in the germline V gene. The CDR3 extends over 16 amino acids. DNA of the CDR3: TGCGCCAGCAGCCAGGCCGGTCGACAGGGGATGTATGGCTACACCTTC. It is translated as CASSQAGRQGMYGYTF.

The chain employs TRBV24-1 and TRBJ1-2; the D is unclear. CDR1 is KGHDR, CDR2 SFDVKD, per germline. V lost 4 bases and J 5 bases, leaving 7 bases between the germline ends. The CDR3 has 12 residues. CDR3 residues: CATSEGSYGYTF. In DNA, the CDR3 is TGTGCCACCAGTGAGGGATCTTATGGCTACACCTTC.

CDR3 amino acids: CASSLRGSTDTQYF. CDR3 nucleotide sequence: TGTGCCAGCAGCCTTAGGGGGAGCACAGATACGCAGTATTTT. The J gene is TRBJ2-3, the V gene TRBV11-3; a weak D match, TRBD1 (6 bases). The CDR3 loop spans 14 amino acids. V was trimmed by 5 bases and J by 0 bases, leaving 9 bases between them. The germline CDR1 and CDR2 sequences are SGHNT and YENEEA.

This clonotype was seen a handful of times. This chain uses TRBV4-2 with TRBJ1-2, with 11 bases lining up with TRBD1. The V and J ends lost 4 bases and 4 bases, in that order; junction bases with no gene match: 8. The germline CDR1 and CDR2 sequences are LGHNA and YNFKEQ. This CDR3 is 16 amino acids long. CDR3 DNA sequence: TGTGCCAGCAGCCCCACAGGGACAGGGGGAGGCTATGGCTACACCTTC. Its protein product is CASSPTGTGGGYGYTF.

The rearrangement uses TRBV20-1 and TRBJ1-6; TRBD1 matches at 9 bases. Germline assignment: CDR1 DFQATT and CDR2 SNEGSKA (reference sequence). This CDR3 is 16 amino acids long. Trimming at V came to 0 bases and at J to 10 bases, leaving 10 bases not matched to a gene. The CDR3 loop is CSARDLTGGVRSPLHF. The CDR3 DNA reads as TGCAGTGCTAGAGACCTGACAGGGGGTGTTAGGTCACCCCTCCACTTT.

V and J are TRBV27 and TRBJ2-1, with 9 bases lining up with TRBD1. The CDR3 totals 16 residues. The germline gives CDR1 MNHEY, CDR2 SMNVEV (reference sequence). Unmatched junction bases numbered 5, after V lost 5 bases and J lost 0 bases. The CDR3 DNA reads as TGTGCCAGCAGTCAACAGGGGGCCAGCTCCTACAATGAGCAGTTCTTC. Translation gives CASSQQGASSYNEQFF.

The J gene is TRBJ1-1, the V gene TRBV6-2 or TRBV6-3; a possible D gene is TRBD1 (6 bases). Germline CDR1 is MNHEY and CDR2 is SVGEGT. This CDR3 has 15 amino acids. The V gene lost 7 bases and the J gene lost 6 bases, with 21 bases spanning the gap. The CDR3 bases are TGTGCCAGCACCCCCGGGAGGGGGGGGGGCGCTGAAGCTTTCTTT. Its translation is CASTPGRGGGAEAFF.

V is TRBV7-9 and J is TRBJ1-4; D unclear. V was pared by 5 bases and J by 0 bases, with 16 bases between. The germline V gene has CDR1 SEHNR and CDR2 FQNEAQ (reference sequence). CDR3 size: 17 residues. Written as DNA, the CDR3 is TGTGCCAGCAGCCCGGCGGCCTACTTTGCAACTAATGAAAAACTGTTTTTT. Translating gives CASSPAAYFATNEKLFF.

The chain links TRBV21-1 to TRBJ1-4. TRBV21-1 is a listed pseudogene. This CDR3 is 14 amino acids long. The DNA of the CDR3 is TGTGCCAGCAGCCAATGTCACAGCGATGAAAAACTGTTTTTT. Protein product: CASSQCHSDEKLFF.

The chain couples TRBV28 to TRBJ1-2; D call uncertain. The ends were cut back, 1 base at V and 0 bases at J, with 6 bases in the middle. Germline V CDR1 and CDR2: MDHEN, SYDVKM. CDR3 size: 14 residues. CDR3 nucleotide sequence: TGTGCCAGCAGTTTATCACCCGCTAACTATGGCTACACCTTC. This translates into CASSLSPANYGYTF.